This T cell receptor (beta chain) was recovered during a study of shared T cell receptors in the human thymus. CDR1 and CDR2 from the germline V gene are MDHEN and SYDVKM. There are 11 residues in the CDR3. Between the trimmed V and J ends, which lost 8 bases and 14 bases, there was a span of 16 bases. Assay used: immunoSEQ multiplex PCR; TCRdb lists only in-frame clones, some missing. The sample lists 630,000 or so clones, around 87% seen once, with 0.009% to 0.0095% in the top ten. These data are also associated with another study on human thymus T cells. From that report: All donors were healthy Finnish infants who were undergoing corrective surgery to treat congenital heart defects. Obtained as resections during corrective heart surgery, the thymus tissue was then studied. Within thymic and blood repertoires, V and J gene usage appeared to be biased. Highly overlapping thymic repertoires among unrelated individuals were reported in related research.

Sequenced material: thymocytes. The V call is TRBV28, the J call TRBJ2-1; TRBD2 might be the D (6 bases). The TCR comes from a boy younger than two with a congenital heart defect. The CDR3 coding sequence is TGTGCCAGCCCTGTATGGACTATGAAGTTCTTC. Translating gives CASPVWTMKFF.